This T cell receptor beta chain originates from a study of beta chain features in type 1 diabetes. Only a few counts were recorded for this clone. The single heparinised draw taken from each donor contained roughly 100 mL of blood on average. Every bit of the isolated RNA underwent reverse transcription, so sequencing read expressed TCRB transcripts. Profiling relied on immunoSEQ multiplex PCR, and the TCRdb table lists in-frame clones only, not all of them. This table holds 200,000 to 250,000 clones, roughly an eighth found once. The CDR3 consists of 13 residues. Per the germline V gene, CDR1 is SGHNT and CDR2 is YYREEE (reference sequence). Trimming took 4 bases from V and 6 from J, leaving 14 bases between them.

The specimen was naive CD4+ T cells from blood. The V and J genes are TRBV5-4 and TRBJ2-7; a possible D gene is TRBD1 (5 bases). The TCR sequence derives from a woman aged 40-49 years in good health. The CDR3 DNA reads TGTGCCAGCAGCAACCCCGGCAGGGTCGAGCAGTACTTC. Its translation: CASSNPGRVEQYF.